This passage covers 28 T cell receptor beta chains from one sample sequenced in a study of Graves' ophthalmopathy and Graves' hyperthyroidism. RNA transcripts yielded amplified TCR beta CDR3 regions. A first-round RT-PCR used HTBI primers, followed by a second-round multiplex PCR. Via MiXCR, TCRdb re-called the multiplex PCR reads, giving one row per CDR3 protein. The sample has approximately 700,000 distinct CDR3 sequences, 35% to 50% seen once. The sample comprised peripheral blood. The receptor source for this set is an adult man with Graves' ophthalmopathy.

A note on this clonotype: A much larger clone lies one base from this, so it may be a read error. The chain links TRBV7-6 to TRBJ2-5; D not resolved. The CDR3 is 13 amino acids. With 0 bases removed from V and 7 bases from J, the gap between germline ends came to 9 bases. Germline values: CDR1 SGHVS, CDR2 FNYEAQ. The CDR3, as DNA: TGTGCCAGCAGCTTAGCGTTTTCGGGGACCCAGTACTTC. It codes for CASSLAFSGTQYF.

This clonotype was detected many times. CDR3 DNA: TGCAGCGCTGCCTTTGACCGTCGCGAGCAGTACTTC. Translating gives CSAAFDRREQYF. This chain connects TRBV29-1 to TRBJ2-7; D remains unclear. Trimming stripped 7 bases from V and 6 bases from J, with 16 bases between. CDR1 is SQVTM, CDR2 ANQGSEA, per germline. There are 12 residues in the CDR3.

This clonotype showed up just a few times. The DNA of the CDR3 is TGTGCCAGCAGTGAGAGACAGGGGACCACCGGGGAGCTGTTTTTT. Translation: CASSERQGTTGELFF. This chain connects TRBV25-1 to TRBJ2-2; 8 bases map to TRBD1. CDR3 size: 15 residues. The V and J ends lost 3 bases and 4 bases, in that order; junction bases with no gene match: 4. The germline gives CDR1 MGHDK, CDR2 SYGVNS.

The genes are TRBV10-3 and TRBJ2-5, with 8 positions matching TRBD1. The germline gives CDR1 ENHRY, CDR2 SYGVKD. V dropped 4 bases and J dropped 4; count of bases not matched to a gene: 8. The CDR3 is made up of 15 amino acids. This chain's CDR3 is CAISVPTGGRETQYF. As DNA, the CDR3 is TGTGCCATCAGTGTCCCTACAGGGGGGCGAGAGACCCAGTACTTC.

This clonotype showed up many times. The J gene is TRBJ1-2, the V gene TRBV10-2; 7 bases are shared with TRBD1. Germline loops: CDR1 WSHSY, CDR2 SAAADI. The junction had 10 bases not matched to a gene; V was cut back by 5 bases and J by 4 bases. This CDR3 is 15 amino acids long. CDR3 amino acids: CASSFSMRGPYGYTF. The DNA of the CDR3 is TGCGCCAGCAGTTTTTCAATGAGGGGGCCCTATGGCTACACCTTC.

CDR3 in amino acids: CASSLAGQGGANVLTF. As DNA, the CDR3 is TGTGCCAGCAGTCTTGCGGGACAGGGAGGGGCCAACGTCCTGACTTTC. The V gene is TRBV7-9, the J gene TRBJ2-6; TRBD1 matches at 9 bases. The CDR3 covers 16 residues. Germline V gene data show CDR1 as SEHNR and CDR2 as FQNEAQ (reference sequence). Trimming took 6 bases from V and 4 from J; bases not matched to a gene: 7.

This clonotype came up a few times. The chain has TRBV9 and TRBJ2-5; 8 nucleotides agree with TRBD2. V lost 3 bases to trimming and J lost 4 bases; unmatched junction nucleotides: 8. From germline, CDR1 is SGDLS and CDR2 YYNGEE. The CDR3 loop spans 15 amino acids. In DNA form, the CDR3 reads TGTGCCAGCAGCGCAGGACTAGCTATCACAGAGACCCAGTACTTC. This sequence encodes CASSAGLAITETQYF. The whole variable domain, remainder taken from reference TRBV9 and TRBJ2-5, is DSGVTQTPKHLITATGQRVTLRCSPRSGDLSVYWYQQSLDQGLQFLIQYYNGEERAKGNILERFSAQQFPDLHSELNLSSLELGDSALYFCASSAGLAITETQYFGPGTRLLVL.

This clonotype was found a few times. This chain's CDR3 is CASTLWGIGSPLHF. In DNA, the CDR3 is TGTGCCAGTACCCTGTGGGGGATTGGTTCACCCCTCCACTTT. The V and J genes are TRBV19 and TRBJ1-6; D perhaps matches TRBD1 (5 bases). The CDR3 consists of 14 residues. V lost 7 bases and J lost 9, with 16 bases in between. Germline V lookup: CDR1 LNHDA, CDR2 SQIVND (reference sequence).

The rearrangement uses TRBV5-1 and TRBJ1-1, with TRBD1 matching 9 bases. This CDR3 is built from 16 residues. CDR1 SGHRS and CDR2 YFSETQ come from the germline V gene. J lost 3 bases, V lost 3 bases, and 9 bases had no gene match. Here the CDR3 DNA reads TGCGCCAGCAGCTCCGTACAGGGGGCTTCGGACACTGAAGCTTTCTTT. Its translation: CASSSVQGASDTEAFF.

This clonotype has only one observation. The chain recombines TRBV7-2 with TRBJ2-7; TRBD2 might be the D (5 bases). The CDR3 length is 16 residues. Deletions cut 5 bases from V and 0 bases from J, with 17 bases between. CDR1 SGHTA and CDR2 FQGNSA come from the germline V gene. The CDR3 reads CASSQDYEGSSYEQYF. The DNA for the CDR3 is TGTGCCAGCAGCCAAGATTATGAGGGAAGCTCCTACGAGCAGTACTTC.

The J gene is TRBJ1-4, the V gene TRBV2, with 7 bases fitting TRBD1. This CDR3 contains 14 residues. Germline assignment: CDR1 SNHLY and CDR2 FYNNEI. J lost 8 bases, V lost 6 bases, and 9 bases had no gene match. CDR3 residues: CASSQQGFEEKLFF. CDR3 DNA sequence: TGTGCCAGCAGCCAACAGGGGTTCGAGGAAAAACTGTTTTTT. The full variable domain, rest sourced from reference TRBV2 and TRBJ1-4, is EPEVTQTPSHQVTQMGQEVILRCVPISNHLYFYWYRQILGQKVEFLVSFYNNEISEKSEIFDDQFSVERPDGSNFTLKIRSTKLEDSAMYFCASSQQGFEEKLFFGSGTQLSVL.

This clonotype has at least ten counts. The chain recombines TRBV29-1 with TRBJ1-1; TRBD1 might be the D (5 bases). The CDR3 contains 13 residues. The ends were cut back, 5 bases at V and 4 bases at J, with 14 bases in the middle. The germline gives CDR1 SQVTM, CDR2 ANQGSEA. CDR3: CSVYGGLGTEAFF. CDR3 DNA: TGCAGCGTTTATGGGGGTTTGGGCACTGAAGCTTTCTTT.

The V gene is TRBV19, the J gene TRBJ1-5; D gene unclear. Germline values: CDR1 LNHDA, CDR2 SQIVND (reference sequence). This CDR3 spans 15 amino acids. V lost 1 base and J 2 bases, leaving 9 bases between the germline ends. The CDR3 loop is CASSIGPTGNQPQHF. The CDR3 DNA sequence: TGTGCCAGTAGTATAGGTCCAACGGGCAATCAGCCCCAGCATTTT.

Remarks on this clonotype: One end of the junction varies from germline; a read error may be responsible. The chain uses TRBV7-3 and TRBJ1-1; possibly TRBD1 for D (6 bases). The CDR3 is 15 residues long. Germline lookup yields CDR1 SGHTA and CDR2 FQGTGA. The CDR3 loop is CAGSQGQTLNTEAFF. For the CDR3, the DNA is TGTGCCGGCAGCCAAGGACAGACACTGAACACTGAAGCTTTCTTT.

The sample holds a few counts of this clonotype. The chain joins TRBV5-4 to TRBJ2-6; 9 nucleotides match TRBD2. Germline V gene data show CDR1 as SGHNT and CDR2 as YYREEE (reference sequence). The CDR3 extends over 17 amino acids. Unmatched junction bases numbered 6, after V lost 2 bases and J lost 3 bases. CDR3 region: CASSLPGTSYGANVLTF. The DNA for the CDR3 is TGTGCCAGCAGCTTACCCGGGACTAGCTATGGGGCCAACGTCCTGACTTTC.

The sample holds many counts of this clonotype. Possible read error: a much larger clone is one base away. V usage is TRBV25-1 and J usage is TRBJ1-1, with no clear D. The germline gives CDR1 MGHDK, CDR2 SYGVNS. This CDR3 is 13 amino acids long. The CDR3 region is CVNNGQHVAEAFF. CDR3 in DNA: TGTGTCAACAACGGGCAGCACGTAGCTGAAGCTTTCTTT.

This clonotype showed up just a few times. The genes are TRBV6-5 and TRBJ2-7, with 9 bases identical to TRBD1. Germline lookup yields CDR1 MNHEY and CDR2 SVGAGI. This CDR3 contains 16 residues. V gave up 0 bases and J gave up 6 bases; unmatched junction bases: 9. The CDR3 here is CASSYSGGQGRVEQYF. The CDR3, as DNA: TGTGCCAGCAGTTACTCTGGGGGACAGGGACGGGTCGAGCAGTACTTC.

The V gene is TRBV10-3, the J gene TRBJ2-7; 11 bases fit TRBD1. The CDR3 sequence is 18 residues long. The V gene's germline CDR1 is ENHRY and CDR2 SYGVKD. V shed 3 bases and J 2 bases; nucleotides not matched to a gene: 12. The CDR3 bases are TGTGCCATCAGTGAAACGGGACAGGGGGTCTCCCGGACCTACGAGCAGTACTTC. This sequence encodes CAISETGQGVSRTYEQYF.

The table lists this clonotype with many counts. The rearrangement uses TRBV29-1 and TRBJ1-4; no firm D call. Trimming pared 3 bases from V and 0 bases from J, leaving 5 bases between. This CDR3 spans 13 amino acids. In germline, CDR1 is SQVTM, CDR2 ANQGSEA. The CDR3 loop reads CSVEYATNEKLFF. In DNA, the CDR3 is TGCAGCGTTGAGTATGCAACTAATGAAAAACTGTTTTTT. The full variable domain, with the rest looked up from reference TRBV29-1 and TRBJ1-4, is SAVISQKPSRDICQRGTSLTIQCQVDSQVTMMFWYRQQPGQSLTLIATANQGSEATYESGFVIDKFPISRPNLTFSTLTVSNMSPEDSSIYLCSVEYATNEKLFFGSGTQLSVL.

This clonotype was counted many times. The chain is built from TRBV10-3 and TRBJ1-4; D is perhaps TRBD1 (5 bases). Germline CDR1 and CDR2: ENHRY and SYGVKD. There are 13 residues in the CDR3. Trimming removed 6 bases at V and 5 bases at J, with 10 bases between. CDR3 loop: CAISRDGNEKLFF. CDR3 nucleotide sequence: TGTGCCATCAGCCGGGACGGCAATGAAAAACTGTTTTTT.

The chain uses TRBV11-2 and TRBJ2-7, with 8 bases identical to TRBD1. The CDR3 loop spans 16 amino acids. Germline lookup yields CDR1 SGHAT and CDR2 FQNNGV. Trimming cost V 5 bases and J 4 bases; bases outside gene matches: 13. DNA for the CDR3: TGTGCCAGCAGCCCACCCCCGTTGGACAGGGAGTACGAGCAGTACTTC. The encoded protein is CASSPPPLDREYEQYF.

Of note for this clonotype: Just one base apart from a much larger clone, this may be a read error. In nucleotides, the CDR3 is TGTGCCAGCAGCAACTACGCCCGGAATGCCTATGGCTACACCTTC. This sequence encodes CASSNYARNAYGYTF. V usage is TRBV9 and J usage is TRBJ1-2, with D unclear. Between the trimmed V and J ends, which lost 4 bases and 4 bases, there was a span of 17 bases. CDR3 length: 15 residues. Per germline, CDR1 SGDLS and CDR2 YYNGEE.

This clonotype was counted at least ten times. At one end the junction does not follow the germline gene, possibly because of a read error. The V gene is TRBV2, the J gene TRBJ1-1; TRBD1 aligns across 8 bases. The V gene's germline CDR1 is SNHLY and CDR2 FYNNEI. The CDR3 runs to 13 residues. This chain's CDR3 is CANSPDRERTSEF. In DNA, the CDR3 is TGTGCCAACAGTCCGGACAGGGAGAGGACTTCGGAATTT.

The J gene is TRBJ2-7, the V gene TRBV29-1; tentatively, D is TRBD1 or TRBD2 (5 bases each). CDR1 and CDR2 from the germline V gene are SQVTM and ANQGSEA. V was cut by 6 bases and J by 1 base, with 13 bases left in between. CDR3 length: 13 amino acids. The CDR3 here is CSVLRDGSYEQYF. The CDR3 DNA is TGCAGCGTCCTCCGGGACGGTTCCTACGAGCAGTACTTC.

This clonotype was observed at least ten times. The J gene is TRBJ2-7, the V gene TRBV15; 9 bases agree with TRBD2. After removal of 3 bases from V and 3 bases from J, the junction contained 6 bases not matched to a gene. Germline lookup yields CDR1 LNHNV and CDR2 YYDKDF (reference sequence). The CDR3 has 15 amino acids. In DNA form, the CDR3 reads TGTGCCACCAGCAGGGAGACTAGCGGACTCTACGAGCAGTACTTC. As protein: CATSRETSGLYEQYF.

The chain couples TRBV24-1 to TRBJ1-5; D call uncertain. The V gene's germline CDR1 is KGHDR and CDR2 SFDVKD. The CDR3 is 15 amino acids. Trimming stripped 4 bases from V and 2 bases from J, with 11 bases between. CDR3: CATSDPSKGNQPQHF. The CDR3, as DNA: TGTGCCACCAGTGACCCATCGAAGGGCAATCAGCCCCAGCATTTT.

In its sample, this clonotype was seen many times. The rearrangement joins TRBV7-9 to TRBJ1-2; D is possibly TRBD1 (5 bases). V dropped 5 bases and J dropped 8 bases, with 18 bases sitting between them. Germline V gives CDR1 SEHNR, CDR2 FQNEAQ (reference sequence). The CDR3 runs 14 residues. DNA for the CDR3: TGTGCCAGCAGCGGAGGGACCGGACCGATCGGCTACACCTTC. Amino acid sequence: CASSGGTGPIGYTF. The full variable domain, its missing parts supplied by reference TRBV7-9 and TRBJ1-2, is DTGVSQNPRHKITKRGQNVTFRCDPISEHNRLYWYRQTLGQGPEFLTYFQNEAQLEKSRLLSDRFSAERPKGSFSTLEIQRTEQGDSAMYLCASSGGTGPIGYTFGSGTRLTVV.

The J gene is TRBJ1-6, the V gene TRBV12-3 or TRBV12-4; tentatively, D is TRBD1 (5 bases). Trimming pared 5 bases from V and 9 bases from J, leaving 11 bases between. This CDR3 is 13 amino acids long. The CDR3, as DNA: TGTGCCAGCAGTGAAACAGGCGGTTCACCCCTCCACTTT. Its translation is CASSETGGSPLHF.